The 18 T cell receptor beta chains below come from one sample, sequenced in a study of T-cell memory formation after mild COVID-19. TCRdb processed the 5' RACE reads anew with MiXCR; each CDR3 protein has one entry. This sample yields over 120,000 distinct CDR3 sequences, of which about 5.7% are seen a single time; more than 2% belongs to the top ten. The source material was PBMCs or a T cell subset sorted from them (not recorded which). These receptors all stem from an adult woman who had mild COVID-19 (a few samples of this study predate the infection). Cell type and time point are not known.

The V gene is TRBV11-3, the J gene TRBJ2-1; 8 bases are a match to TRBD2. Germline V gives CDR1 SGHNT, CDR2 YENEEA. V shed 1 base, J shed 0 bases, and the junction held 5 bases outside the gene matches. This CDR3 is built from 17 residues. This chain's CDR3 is CASSLAGGSSSYNEQFF. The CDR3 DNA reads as TGTGCCAGCAGCTTAGCGGGAGGGTCGAGCTCCTACAATGAGCAGTTCTTC.

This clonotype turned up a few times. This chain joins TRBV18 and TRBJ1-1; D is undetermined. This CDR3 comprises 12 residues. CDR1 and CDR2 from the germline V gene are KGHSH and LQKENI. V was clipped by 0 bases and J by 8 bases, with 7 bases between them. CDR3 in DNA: TGTGCCAGCTCACCACCGATGGGAGAAGCTTTCTTT. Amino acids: CASSPPMGEAFF. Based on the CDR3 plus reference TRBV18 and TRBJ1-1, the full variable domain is NAGVMQNPRHLVRRRGQEARLRCSPMKGHSHVYWYRQLPEEGLKFMVYLQKENIIDESGMPKERFSAEFPKEGPSILRIQQVVRGDSAAYFCASSPPMGEAFFGQGTRLTVV.

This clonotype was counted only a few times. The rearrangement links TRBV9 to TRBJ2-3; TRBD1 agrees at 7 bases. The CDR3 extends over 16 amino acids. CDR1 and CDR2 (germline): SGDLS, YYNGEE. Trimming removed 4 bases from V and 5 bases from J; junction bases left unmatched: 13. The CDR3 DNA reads TGTGCCAGCAGCCCCCGAGAAGGGGGCGAAGTAGATACGCAGTATTTT. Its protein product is CASSPREGGEVDTQYF.

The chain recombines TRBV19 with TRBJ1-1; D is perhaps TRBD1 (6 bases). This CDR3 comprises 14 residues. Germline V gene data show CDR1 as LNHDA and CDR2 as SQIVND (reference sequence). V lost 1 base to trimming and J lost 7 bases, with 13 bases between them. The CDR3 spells CASSIGGRGGEAFF. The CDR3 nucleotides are TGTGCCAGTAGTATAGGGGGCAGGGGAGGTGAAGCTTTCTTT.

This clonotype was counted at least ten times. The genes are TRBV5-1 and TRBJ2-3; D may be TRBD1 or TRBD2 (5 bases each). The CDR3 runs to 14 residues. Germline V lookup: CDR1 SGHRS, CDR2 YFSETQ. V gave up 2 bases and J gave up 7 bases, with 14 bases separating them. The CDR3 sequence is CASSFGTDYHTQYF. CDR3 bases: TGCGCCAGCAGCTTCGGGACCGACTACCATACGCAGTATTTT.

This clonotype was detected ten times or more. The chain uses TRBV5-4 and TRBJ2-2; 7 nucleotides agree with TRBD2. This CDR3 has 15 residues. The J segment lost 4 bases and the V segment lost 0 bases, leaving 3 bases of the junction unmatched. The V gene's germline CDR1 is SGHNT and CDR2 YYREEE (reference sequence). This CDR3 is CASSLAGRATGELFF. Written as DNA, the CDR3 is TGTGCCAGCAGCTTGGCGGGGAGGGCCACCGGGGAGCTGTTTTTT.

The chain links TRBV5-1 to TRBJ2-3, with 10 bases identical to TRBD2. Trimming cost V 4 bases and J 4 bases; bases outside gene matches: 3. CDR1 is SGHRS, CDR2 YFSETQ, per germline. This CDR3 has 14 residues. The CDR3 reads CASSEGTSADTQYF. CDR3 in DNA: TGCGCCAGCAGCGAGGGGACTAGCGCAGATACGCAGTATTTT.

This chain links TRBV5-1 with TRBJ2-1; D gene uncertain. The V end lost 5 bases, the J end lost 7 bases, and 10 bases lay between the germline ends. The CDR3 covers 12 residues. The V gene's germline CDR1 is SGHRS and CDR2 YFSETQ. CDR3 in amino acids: CASSRDANEQFF. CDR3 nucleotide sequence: TGCGCCAGCAGTCGAGATGCTAATGAGCAGTTCTTC.

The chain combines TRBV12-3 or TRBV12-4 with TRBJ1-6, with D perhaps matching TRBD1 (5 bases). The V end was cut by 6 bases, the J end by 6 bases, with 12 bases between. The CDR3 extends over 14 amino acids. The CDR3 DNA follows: TGTGCCAGCAGCACACAGGCTTCTAATTCACCCCTCCACTTT. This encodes CASSTQASNSPLHF.

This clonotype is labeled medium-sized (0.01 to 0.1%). The CDR3 coding sequence is TGTGCCAGCAGTTTAGAGAGGGGGAGCTACGAGCAGTACTTC. This translates into CASSLERGSYEQYF. V gene TRBV12-3 or TRBV12-4 combines with J gene TRBJ2-7, with D possibly being TRBD1 (6 bases). V lost 1 base, J lost 3 bases, and 10 bases lay in between. This CDR3 is 14 amino acids long.

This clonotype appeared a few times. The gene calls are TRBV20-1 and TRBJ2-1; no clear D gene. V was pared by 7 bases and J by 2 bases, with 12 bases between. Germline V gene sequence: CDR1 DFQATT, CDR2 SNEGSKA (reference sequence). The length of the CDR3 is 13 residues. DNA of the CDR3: TGCAGTGGAAGGGATTACGCCTACAATGAGCAGTTCTTC. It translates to CSGRDYAYNEQFF.

Written as DNA, the CDR3 is TGCGCCAGCAGCCAAGATCAACTAGCGGTATCCTACAATGAGCAGTTCTTC. It encodes CASSQDQLAVSYNEQFF. The rearrangement joins TRBV4-3 to TRBJ2-1; 8 positions match TRBD2. Trimming removed 0 bases from V and 1 base from J; junction bases left unmatched: 5. The CDR3 has 17 residues. The germline gives CDR1 LGHNA, CDR2 YSLEER.

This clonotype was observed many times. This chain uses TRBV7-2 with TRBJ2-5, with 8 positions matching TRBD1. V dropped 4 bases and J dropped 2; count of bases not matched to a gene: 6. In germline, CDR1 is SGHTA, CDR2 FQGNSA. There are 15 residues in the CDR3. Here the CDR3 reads CASSSRTGIQETQYF. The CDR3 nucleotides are TGTGCCAGCAGCTCCCGGACAGGGATACAAGAGACCCAGTACTTC.

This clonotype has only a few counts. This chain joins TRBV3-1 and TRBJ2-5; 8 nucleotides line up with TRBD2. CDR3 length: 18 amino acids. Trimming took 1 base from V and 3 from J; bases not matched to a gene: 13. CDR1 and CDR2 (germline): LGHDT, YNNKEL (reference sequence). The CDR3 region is CASSQGMSGGGTEETQYF. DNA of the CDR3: TGTGCCAGCAGCCAAGGGATGAGCGGGGGCGGAACAGAAGAGACCCAGTACTTC.

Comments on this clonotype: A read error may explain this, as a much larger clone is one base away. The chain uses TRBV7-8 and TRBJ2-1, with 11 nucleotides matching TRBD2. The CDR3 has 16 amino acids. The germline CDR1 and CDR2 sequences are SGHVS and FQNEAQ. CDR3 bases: TGTGCCTGCAGCTTTTATAGCGGGGGGGGATACAATGAGCAGTTCTTC. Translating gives CACSFYSGGGYNEQFF.

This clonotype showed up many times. CDR3 loop: CASRSGGSEQYF. CDR3 sequence (DNA): TGTGCCAGCAGGTCCGGTGGGAGCGAGCAGTACTTC. V is TRBV12-3 or TRBV12-4 and J is TRBJ2-7; weak D call: TRBD2 (5 bases). V dropped 6 bases and J dropped 6 bases, with 12 bases sitting between them. The CDR3 extends over 12 amino acids.

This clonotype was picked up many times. The CDR3 region has the DNA TGTGCCAGCAGCCCCACCCCGGGCCGTACAGATACGCAGTATTTT. It specifies CASSPTPGRTDTQYF. The V call is TRBV9, the J call TRBJ2-3; D unresolved. This CDR3 region has 15 residues. Germline loops: CDR1 SGDLS, CDR2 YYNGEE. Trimming cost V 4 bases and J 3 bases, with 15 bases left between them.

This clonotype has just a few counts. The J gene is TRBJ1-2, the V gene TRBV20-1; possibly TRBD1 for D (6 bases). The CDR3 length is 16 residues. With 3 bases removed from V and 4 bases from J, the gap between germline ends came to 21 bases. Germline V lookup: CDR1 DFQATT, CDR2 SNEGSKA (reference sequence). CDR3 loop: CSARVASGEESYGYTF. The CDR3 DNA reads TGCAGTGCTAGGGTCGCCTCAGGGGAGGAAAGCTATGGCTACACCTTC.